Listed below are T cell receptor beta chains from one sample, sequenced in a study of blood T cell repertoires in COVID-19. The assay was immunoSEQ multiplex PCR, and TCRdb's table has in-frame clones only and misses some. The table records around 150,000 clones, 70% to 90% of them present only once. Sequenced material: peripheral blood. These receptor sequences come from a man aged 60 to 69 with acute or convalescent COVID-19. CDR3s include the opening cysteine and the closing phenylalanine or tryptophan. The order of the fields is V gene, D gene, clone size, J gene, CDR3 protein, CDR3 DNA. D genes are given only for firm matches. Rows give clone size only sometimes, using once, few, many, or a class for an expanded clone.

>TRBV24-1|.|.|TRBJ2-1
CATSDLHSGEQFF
TGTGCCACCAGTGATTTGCACTCGGGTGAGCAGTTCTTC
>TRBV10-3|.|.|TRBJ1-5
CAISAEGLGNQPQHF
TGTGCCATCAGTGCCGAGGGCTTGGGCAATCAGCCCCAGCATTTT
>TRBV5-5|TRBD1|.|TRBJ1-6
CASSPGTDNSPLHF
TGTGCCAGCAGTCCCGGGACAGATAATTCACCCCTCCACTTT
>TRBV20-1|.|.|TRBJ1-3
CSATLGDTIYF
TGCAGTGCCACCTTAGGAGACACCATATATTTT
>TRBV10-3|TRBD1|.|TRBJ1-1
CAISESDRGGTEAFF
TGTGCCATCAGTGAGTCCGACAGGGGCGGAACTGAAGCTTTCTTT
>TRBV5-1|.|.|TRBJ1-4
CASRPTGTTNEKLFF
TGCGCCAGCAGACCCACAGGGACAACTAATGAAAAACTGTTTTTT
>TRBV18|TRBD1|.|TRBJ1-5
CASSPDRNQPQHF
TGTGCCAGCTCACCGGACAGGAATCAGCCCCAGCATTTT
>TRBV4-1|.|.|TRBJ1-3
CASSRPTSGVASGNTIYF
TGCGCCAGCAGCCGCCCCACCTCGGGGGTGGCCTCTGGAAACACCATATATTTT
>TRBV5-6|TRBD1|.|TRBJ2-2
CASSRQGVFSGELFF
TGTGCCAGCAGTCGACAGGGGGTATTTTCCGGGGAGCTGTTTTTT
>TRBV19|.|few|TRBJ1-2
CASRSGTSNDYGYTF
TGTGCCAGCCGTTCCGGGACATCGAATGACTATGGCTACACCTTC
>TRBV7-9|.|few|TRBJ2-2
CASPSGSTYTGELFF
TGTGCCAGCCCATCGGGGTCGACCTACACCGGGGAGCTGTTTTTT